This paragraph reports one TCR beta chain. This specimen comes from a study of blood T cell repertoires in COVID-19. Overall study context: Samples of COVID-19 (acute and convalescent) were obtained from the United States, Italy and Spain.

V dropped 5 bases and J dropped 9; count of bases not matched to a gene: 5. From germline, CDR1 is LGHDT and CDR2 YNNKEL (reference sequence). There are 12 residues in the CDR3. In the study's own analysis: Reference gene primer amplification in the assay estimated nucleated cell counts. Generated by immunoSEQ multiplex PCR, the TCRdb table keeps only in-frame clones and is missing some. V, J and clone size reflect that table, while D and trimming were determined from the DNA. This table holds some 160,000 clones, 65% to 85% found once. The chain joins TRBV3-1 (or the pseudogene TRBV3-2) to TRBJ1-1; 8 nucleotides align to TRBD1. The clonotype comes from a woman of 80 years or more with acute or convalescent COVID-19. Source material: peripheral blood. CDR3 residues: CASSTGQGKAFF. As DNA, the CDR3 is TGTGCCAGCAGCACCGGACAGGGAAAAGCTTTCTTT.